These 21 T cell receptor beta chains were sequenced from one sample in a study of CD8 T cells in Susac syndrome. RNA, at about 0.45 to 1 ug, was reverse transcribed with random hexamers. Using its own MiXCR run on the immunoSEQ multiplex PCR reads, TCRdb lists one record per CDR3 protein. The table shows about 200,000 distinct CDR3 sequences, with 90% to 95% occurring only once. The specimen sequenced was CD4+ T cells from PBMCs. The receptors were gathered from a human donor with Susac syndrome.

The CDR3 coding sequence is TGTGCCAGCAGTTACGTCGGGACAGCCCAAGAGACCCAGTACTTC. Translation: CASSYVGTAQETQYF. The chain couples TRBV6-5 to TRBJ2-5; TRBD1 matches 7 bases. The CDR3 spans 15 residues. The germline V gene encodes CDR1 MNHEY and CDR2 SVGAGI. V shed 2 bases, J shed 1 base, and the junction held 4 bases outside the gene matches.

In regard to this clonotype: A junction boundary mismatches the germline segment, possibly from a read error. The rearrangement links TRBV12-5 to TRBJ2-7; D could derive from TRBD1 or TRBD2 (5 bases each). The germline CDR1 and CDR2 sequences are LGHNT and FRNRAP. The CDR3 contains 14 residues. The CDR3 loop is CASTPGPPSSEQYF. The CDR3 DNA is TGTGCTAGTACCCCGGGACCTCCATCCTCCGAGCAGTACTTC.

The rearrangement joins TRBV11-2 to TRBJ2-2; 7 bases align to TRBD1. Germline values: CDR1 SGHAT, CDR2 FQNNGV. The J segment lost 5 bases and the V segment lost 1 base, leaving 10 bases of the junction unmatched. CDR3 length: 17 residues. The DNA for the CDR3 is TGTGCCAGCAGCTTAGGACAGGGCGTGGTTGAGACCGGGGAGCTGTTTTTT. Translating gives CASSLGQGVVETGELFF.

V is TRBV21-1 and J is TRBJ2-1; TRBD2, as called in the table, went unchecked against the DNA. TRBV21-1 has pseudogene status. This CDR3 spans 14 amino acids. The CDR3 region has the DNA TGTGCCAGCAGCACCCGACTAGTGAGCAATGAGCAGTTCTTC. Protein: CASSTRLVSNEQFF.

This clonotype was recorded a few times. V gene TRBV5-4 combines with J gene TRBJ2-5; D unclear. The germline gives CDR1 SGHNT, CDR2 YYREEE (reference sequence). V lost 2 bases and J lost 3, with 5 bases in between. This CDR3 spans 12 amino acids. The CDR3 nucleotides read TGTGCCAGCAGCTTCGCGGAAGAGACCCAGTACTTC. Translation gives CASSFAEETQYF.

In DNA form, the CDR3 reads TGTGCCAGCAGCCTCGATTTGACAGTTGAAGCTTTCTTT. Translation gives CASSLDLTVEAFF. V and J are TRBV11-1 and TRBJ1-1; a weak D match, TRBD1 (5 bases). Germline-derived CDR1 and CDR2 are SGHAT and FQDESV (reference sequence). CDR3 size: 13 residues. Between the trimmed V and J ends, which lost 5 bases and 7 bases, there was a span of 14 bases.

V gene TRBV6-6 combines with J gene TRBJ1-5; D ambiguous. The CDR3 has 15 residues. Germline assignment: CDR1 MNHNY and CDR2 SVGAGI (reference sequence). Deletions cut 0 bases from V and 4 bases from J, with 10 bases between. Written as DNA, the CDR3 is TGTGCCAGCAGTTACTCGCCCCAGGATAATCAGCCCCAGCATTTT. This sequence encodes CASSYSPQDNQPQHF.

The chain couples TRBV10-1 to TRBJ2-2, with D hard to call. Germline assignment: CDR1 WNHNN and CDR2 SYGVQD (reference sequence). This CDR3 has 14 amino acids. With 2 bases removed from V and 4 bases from J, the gap between germline ends came to 8 bases. The DNA for the CDR3 is TGCGCCAGCAGTGAGACGGTGATCACCGGGGAGCTGTTTTTT. Its translation is CASSETVITGELFF.

This chain links TRBV6-1 with TRBJ2-2; weak D call: TRBD1 (5 bases). The CDR3 sequence is 16 residues long. Trimming took off 6 bases at V and 5 bases at J, with 19 bases between the two ends. Germline CDR1 MNHNS, CDR2 SASEGT. The CDR3 spells CASRPEQDRHTGELFF. As DNA, the CDR3 is TGTGCCAGCAGACCGGAACAGGACCGACATACCGGGGAGCTGTTTTTT.

CDR3: CASSKVLRQFF. The CDR3 nucleotides read TGTGCCAGCAGCAAGGTACTAAGGCAGTTCTTC. The chain uses TRBV11-1 and TRBJ2-1, with D unresolved. The V gene lost 5 bases and the J gene lost 12 bases, with 11 bases spanning the gap. The CDR3 is 11 amino acids. The V gene's germline CDR1 is SGHAT and CDR2 FQDESV (reference sequence).

This chain links TRBV25-1 with TRBJ2-7, with a tentative D call TRBD1 (6 bases). Germline CDR1 MGHDK, CDR2 SYGVNS. Trimming took 6 bases from V and 7 from J, leaving 19 bases between them. The length of the CDR3 is 14 residues. As DNA, the CDR3 is TGTGCCAGCAGCCCTCCGACAGGTTCTTGGGAGCAGTACTTC. Translation: CASSPPTGSWEQYF.

The V and J genes are TRBV3-1 and TRBJ2-3; D gene ambiguous. V shed 0 bases and J shed 4 bases, with 14 bases lying between them. Germline lookup yields CDR1 LGHDT and CDR2 YNNKEL (reference sequence). This CDR3 has 16 amino acids. CDR3 in DNA: TGTGCCAGCAGCCAAGAATCAACAACCTGGGCAGATACGCAGTATTTT. The encoded protein is CASSQESTTWADTQYF.

The V gene is TRBV20-1, the J gene TRBJ1-4; maybe TRBD1 (6 bases). The ends were cut back, 2 bases at V and 3 bases at J, with 13 bases in the middle. Germline V gene lookup returns CDR1 DFQATT and CDR2 SNEGSKA (reference sequence). CDR3 size: 15 residues. The CDR3 loop is CSARRTGPSNEKLFF. CDR3 nucleotides: TGCAGTGCTAGAAGAACAGGGCCGTCTAATGAAAAACTGTTTTTT.

The rearrangement uses TRBV28 and TRBJ1-1; the D gene is possibly TRBD1 (6 bases). Trimming pared 5 bases from V and 3 bases from J, leaving 16 bases between. CDR3 size: 15 residues. Germline CDR1 and CDR2: MDHEN and SYDVKM. The CDR3 spells CASSRGGLGDTEAFF. The CDR3 region has the DNA TGTGCCAGCAGTAGGGGGGGACTTGGGGACACTGAAGCTTTCTTT. Variable domain in full (rest from reference TRBV28 and TRBJ1-1): DVKVTQSSRYLVKRTGEKVFLECVQDMDHENMFWYRQDPGLGLRLIYFSYDVKMKEKGDIPEGYSVSREKKERFSLILESASTNQTSMYLCASSRGGLGDTEAFFGQGTRLTVV.

The chain couples TRBV6-5 to TRBJ1-4, with 7 bases identical to TRBD1. Germline assignment: CDR1 MNHEY and CDR2 SVGAGI. The CDR3 runs to 13 residues. Losses at the gene ends were 9 bases for V and 6 bases for J; bases not matched to a gene: 7. The CDR3 sequence: CASKGGADEKLFF. The CDR3 DNA sequence: TGTGCCAGTAAAGGGGGCGCGGATGAAAAACTGTTTTTT.

The chain joins TRBV27 to TRBJ1-2; unclear D gene. The CDR3 consists of 15 residues. V gave up 0 bases and J gave up 7 bases, with 15 bases separating them. Germline lookup yields CDR1 MNHEY and CDR2 SMNVEV (reference sequence). In DNA, the CDR3 is TGTGCCAGCAGTTTATCGATCGCGGCAGGTTTTGGCTACACCTTC. As protein: CASSLSIAAGFGYTF.

V is TRBV5-6 and J is TRBJ1-6, with unresolved D. This CDR3 has 16 amino acids. Looked up from germline, CDR1 is SGHDT and CDR2 is YYEEEE. Trimming took 1 base from V and 0 from J, leaving 8 bases between them. CDR3 residues: CASSLMGSSYNSPLHF. The CDR3 DNA is TGTGCCAGCAGCTTGATGGGAAGCTCCTATAATTCACCCCTCCACTTT.

This clonotype was observed once. This chain connects TRBV12-3 or TRBV12-4 to TRBJ1-6, with a tentative D call TRBD1 (6 bases). V was clipped by 2 bases and J by 9 bases, with 17 bases between them. The CDR3 has 16 residues. CDR3: CASSLRGGLGVSPLHF. DNA of the CDR3: TGTGCCAGCAGTTTAAGGGGGGGATTAGGGGTTTCACCCCTCCACTTT.

CDR3 residues: CASSWDRDTEAFF. The CDR3 nucleotides are TGTGCCAGCAGCTGGGACAGGGACACTGAAGCTTTCTTT. The chain joins TRBV7-2 to TRBJ1-1, with 9 positions matching TRBD1. The CDR3 loop spans 13 amino acids. Germline loops: CDR1 SGHTA, CDR2 FQGNSA. Trimming at V came to 4 bases and at J to 3 bases, leaving 0 bases not matched to a gene.

The gene calls are TRBV5-4 and TRBJ2-5; D unclear. The V gene's germline CDR1 is SGHNT and CDR2 YYREEE (reference sequence). The ends were cut back, 0 bases at V and 5 bases at J, with 5 bases in the middle. CDR3 size: 12 residues. The CDR3 spells CASSLVGETQYF. CDR3 bases: TGTGCCAGCAGCTTGGTCGGGGAGACCCAGTACTTC.

The J gene is TRBJ1-2, the V gene TRBV18; D gene unclear. The CDR3 covers 17 residues. The germline CDR1 and CDR2 sequences are KGHSH and LQKENI. Trimming pared 1 base from V and 1 base from J, leaving 16 bases between. Here the CDR3 reads CASSPRQRVENNYGYTF. CDR3 sequence (DNA): TGTGCCAGCTCACCACGTCAAAGAGTAGAGAATAACTATGGCTACACCTTC.